This T cell receptor beta chain was identified in a study of T cell changes during pregnancy in multiple sclerosis. Sequenced by immunoSEQ multiplex PCR; TCRdb stores in-frame clones only, minus some. Among about 64,000 clones, around 96% were seen once, and the ten largest hold 2% to 3%. The V and J ends lost 3 bases and 0 bases respectively, with 13 bases between them. This CDR3 contains 15 residues. The germline V gene encodes CDR1 SQVTM and CDR2 ANQGSEA. This chain uses TRBV29-1 with TRBJ2-3; tentative D call: TRBD1 (6 bases). The sequence was collected from a female donor with multiple sclerosis, enrolled in a pregnancy study. The sample in question was CD8+ T cells from peripheral blood mononuclear cells, obtained after pregnancy. The CDR3 protein is CSVDLGQLSTDTQYF. Written as DNA, the CDR3 is TGCAGCGTTGACCTCGGACAGTTGAGCACAGATACGCAGTATTTT.